This T cell receptor (beta chain) was obtained from a study of cytomegalovirus exposure and HLA in healthy donors (dated by TCRdb to 2016 to 2017). For the study in its entirety: According to a later analysis, one platform produced both the 110 or so validation repertoires and the approximately 600 repertoires of the first cohort. The aim of the study was to test whether cataloging public T cell receptors could identify signatures of past pathogen exposure. The study combined high-throughput TCR immunosequencing, statistical association of individual TCRs with disease status, and machine learning to predict cytomegalovirus infection status. Along with the approximately 650-subject first cohort, a separate validation cohort of over a hundred different subjects was used. Findings and caveats that apply to the study as a whole: A later analysis lacked HLA typing for the validation cohort, so it scored co-occurrence in that cohort across all 130 or so repertoires. The authors suggested that the approach could potentially be generalized to other disease states and immunological phenotypes. The classifier was reported to diagnose cytomegalovirus status with high specificity and sensitivity in both the original and validation cohorts. Across donors, most TCR sequences were observed very rarely, whereas some public TCRs were present in many individuals. In the study, 164 TCR beta chains were listed as associated with cytomegalovirus. A later analysis found that TCRs clustered in the first cohort also tended to co-occur in the roughly 120 validation repertoires, with more than 90% of cluster scores above 0. In vitro tests confirmed that a few of the cytomegalovirus-associated TCR beta chains recognize cytomegalovirus antigens.

Separate from the roughly 650-subject first cohort, the validation cohort of roughly 110 subjects was the group to which the donors belonged. Note on this clone: Its antigen specificity is not known. Per-base quality was not reported, and no clone a single base away is much larger than it.

The library was built by means of the immunoSEQ multiplex PCR assay. Per the authors' processing: To diagnose cytomegalovirus status from the catalog of TCR beta chain sequences, a statistical classification framework was built. Here the immuneACCESS table is served through TCRdb, limited to in-frame sequences with V and J called. Missing clones are a known gap in these copies; in checked studies unresolved V genes cover under half, and the rest lacks a known reason. The V and J calls and the clone size are those of that table, but D and trimming were determined from the DNA. In all, the sample holds roughly 98,000 clones, and roughly 87% of those were seen once. 5.5% to 7.5% of the sample is in the top ten clones. Germline trimming amounts to 5 bases on V and 9 bases on J, with 12 as the count of junction bases outside the gene matches. Measured from the cysteine to the phenylalanine, the CDR3 is 15 residues long. Only the CDR3 DNA stays, 45 bases, in frame from base 1. CDR1 and CDR2 are drawn from the germline V gene (reference sequence): SEHNR, FQNEAQ.

The clonotype was recovered from a man younger than 35 in good health and CMV-seropositive. The chain links TRBV7-9 with TRBJ2-1, with 8 central nucleotides matching TRBD1. Material for sequencing was PBMCs. The DNA sequence is as follows: TGTGCCAGCAGCCCGGGGGACAGGCAGCATATTGAGCAGTTCTTC. The resulting protein is CASSPGDRQHIEQFF.